The rows below give T cell receptor beta chains drawn from one sample of a study of regulatory T cells in long-lasting Graves disease. TCRdb used MiXCR to reprocess the multiplex PCR reads, holding one entry per CDR3 protein. This sample has hundreds of thousands of distinct CDR3 sequences, with 16% found just once. These data were also filed under a second study, of T cells in Graves' hyperthyroidism and ophthalmopathy.

Sequencing used peripheral blood mononuclear cells (PBMCs), obtained at new diagnosis, from a patient treated with antithyroid drugs. These receptor sequences come from a woman aged 30 to 39 with Graves disease. Both conserved end residues are part of each CDR3. Fields, in order: CDR3 length, V gene, CDR3 protein.

13,TRBV3-1,CASRLAGTDTQYF
14,TRBV10-3,CAAGGGLPTDTQYF
14,TRBV6-1,CASSEGTSGYGYTF
15,TRBV7-6,CASSFRVLTYNEQFF
16,TRBV15,CATNKQKGDLNEKLFF
11,TRBV28,CASQGTYEQYF
13,TRBV7-9,CASSPKDTYEQYF
20,TRBV28,CASSLGGGLWGDRDFDEQFF
12,TRBV7-2,CASSSRLPEAFF
16,TRBV15,CATSPTRGAEAYEQYF
11,TRBV2,CAFKGLGGYTF
16,TRBV24-1,CATSDYGQGTRETQYF
15,TRBV6-4,CASSDYPGTQYEQYF
16,TRBV28,CASSDPGQGLIFGYTF
15,TRBV27,CASTPDRQGDTEAFF
13,TRBV10-1,CASSRGAPDTQYF
14,TRBV12-3/TRBV12-4,CASTPTGGQETQYF
13,TRBV10-2,CASSQYGLETQYF
15,TRBV6-5,CASSYLTSGTETQYF
15,TRBV9,CASSVGGGDTGELFF
14,TRBV12-3/TRBV12-4,CASSRQGADQPQHF
17,TRBV7-6,CASEQIAADEITDTQYF
15,TRBV30,CAWSNGRVVNTEAFF
13,TRBV11-2,CASSLDQAGKSYF
12,TRBV20-1,CSAPGRNYEQYF
15,TRBV5-1,CASSISGAVEETQYF
17,TRBV7-9,CASSHGGQDSYNSPLHF
14,TRBV6-5,CASSYGGPTQPQHF
15,TRBV12-3/TRBV12-4,CASSFEQGGTYEQYF
17,TRBV6-2/TRBV6-3,CASRSRQESSYNSPLHF
16,TRBV7-2,CASSLVVGAGTDTQYF
14,TRBV28,CASSLWDPDSPLHF
13,TRBV12-3/TRBV12-4,CASSYGRRSEQYF
15,TRBV3-1,CASSPPGSGPDTQYF
13,TRBV27,CASSRLLRETQYF
17,TRBV7-6,CASSLAWEDRHLETQYF
15,TRBV6-5,CASSYSEFRRNTIYF
15,TRBV28,CASSLLKGSNQPQHF
14,TRBV3-1,CASSGSAGSNEQFF
17,TRBV7-9,CASSLAGGQAVGQPQHF
13,TRBV6-1,CASNVQSNQPQHF
14,TRBV20-1,CSAWTGASYNEQFF
14,TRBV19,CASSISAPTDTQYF